Given below is one T cell receptor (beta chain) in context. What it recognizes is unknown. The data were taken from a study of T cell responses to AZD1222 COVID-19 vaccine. In the study overall: Pooling covered second doses at about 4 or about 12 weeks. The study, taken as a whole, reports: The donor cohort was predominantly white British with a female majority, and clonal diversity may have been underestimated.

Assay used: immunoSEQ multiplex PCR; TCRdb lists only in-frame clones, some missing. Among around 140,000 clones listed, more than 80% were seen once. This CDR3 is 15 amino acids long. The V end was cut by 2 bases, the J end by 7 bases, with 15 bases between. In germline, CDR1 is MNHNS, CDR2 SASEGT. The clonotype originates from an adult in good health. The specimen comprised peripheral blood, sampled on day 0 of AZD1222 vaccination. This sequence joins TRBV6-1 and TRBJ1-5; no firm D call. For the CDR3, the DNA is TGTGCCAGCAGTGAATCGGGCAGAGCTGAGCAGCCCCAGCATTTT. Protein: CASSESGRAEQPQHF.